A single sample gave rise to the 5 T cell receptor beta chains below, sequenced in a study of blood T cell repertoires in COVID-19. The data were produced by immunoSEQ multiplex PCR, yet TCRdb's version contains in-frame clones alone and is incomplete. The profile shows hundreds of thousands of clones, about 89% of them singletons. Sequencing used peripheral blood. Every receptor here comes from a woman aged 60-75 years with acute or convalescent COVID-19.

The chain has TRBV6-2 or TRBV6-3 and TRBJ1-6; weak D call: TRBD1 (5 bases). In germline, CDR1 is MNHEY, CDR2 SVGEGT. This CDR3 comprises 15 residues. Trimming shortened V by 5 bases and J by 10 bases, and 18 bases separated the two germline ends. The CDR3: CASSLQQGGWSPLHF. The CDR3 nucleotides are TGTGCCAGCAGTCTCCAGCAGGGAGGATGGTCACCCCTCCACTTT.

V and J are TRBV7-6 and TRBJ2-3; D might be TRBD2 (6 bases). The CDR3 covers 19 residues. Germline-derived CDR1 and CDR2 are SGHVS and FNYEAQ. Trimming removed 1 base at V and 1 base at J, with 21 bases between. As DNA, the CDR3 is TGTGCCAGCAGCTTAGGAGGGACTTTCTCCATTACCCGCACAGATACGCAGTATTTT. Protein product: CASSLGGTFSITRTDTQYF.

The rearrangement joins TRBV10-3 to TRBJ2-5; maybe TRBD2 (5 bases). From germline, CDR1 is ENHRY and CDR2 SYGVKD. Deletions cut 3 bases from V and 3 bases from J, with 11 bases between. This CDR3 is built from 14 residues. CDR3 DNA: TGTGCCATCAGTGAAGGTTCGGGGAAAGAGACCCAGTACTTC. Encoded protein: CAISEGSGKETQYF.

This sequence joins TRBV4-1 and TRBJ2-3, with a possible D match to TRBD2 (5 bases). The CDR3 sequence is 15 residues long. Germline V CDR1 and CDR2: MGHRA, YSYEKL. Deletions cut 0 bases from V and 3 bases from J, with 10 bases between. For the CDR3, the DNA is TGCGCCAGCAGCCAAGATTTACGAGGGACAGATACGCAGTATTTT. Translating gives CASSQDLRGTDTQYF.

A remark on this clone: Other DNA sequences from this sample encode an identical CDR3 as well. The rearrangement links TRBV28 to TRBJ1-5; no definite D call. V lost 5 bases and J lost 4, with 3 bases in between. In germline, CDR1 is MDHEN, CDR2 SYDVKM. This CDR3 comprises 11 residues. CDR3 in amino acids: CASSPNQPQHF. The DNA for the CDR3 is TGTGCCAGCAGTCCGAATCAGCCCCAGCATTTT.